The clone carrying this TCR beta chain was seen only a few times. The data stem from a study of blood T cells in healthy people across ages. A J-beta primer mix and a sample-barcoded 5' primer were used in a second PCR of roughly 6 to 11 cycles. In TCRdb, the 5' RACE reads were re-called with MiXCR into one record per CDR3 protein. The sample holds more than 800,000 distinct CDR3 sequences, under 55% seen once. Germline loops: CDR1 SGDLS, CDR2 YYNGEE. J gave up 0 bases and V 0 bases, and 4 bases lay outside the gene matches. The CDR3 is 16 residues long. Researchers collected about 9.1 milliliters of peripheral blood from every single donor. At least 7 million PBMCs were isolated per sample.

The source of this sequence is a woman in her fifties or sixties in good health. This chain connects TRBV9 to TRBJ2-3; 7 positions match TRBD2. Sequenced: blood. The CDR3 nucleotides read TGTGCCAGCAGCGTAGTCCTAGCGGCTAGCACAGATACGCAGTATTTT. Protein sequence: CASSVVLAASTDTQYF.